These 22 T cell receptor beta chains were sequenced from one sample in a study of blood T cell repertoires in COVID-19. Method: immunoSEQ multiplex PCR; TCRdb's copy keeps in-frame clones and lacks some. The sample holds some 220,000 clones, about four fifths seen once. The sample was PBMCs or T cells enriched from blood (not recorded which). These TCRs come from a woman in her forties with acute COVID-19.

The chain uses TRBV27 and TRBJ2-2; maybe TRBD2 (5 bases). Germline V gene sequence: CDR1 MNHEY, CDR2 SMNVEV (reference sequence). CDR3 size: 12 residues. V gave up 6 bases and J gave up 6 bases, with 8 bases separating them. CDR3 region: CASRTRAGELFF. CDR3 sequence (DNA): TGTGCCAGCAGGACGCGGGCCGGGGAGCTGTTTTTT.

Here the CDR3 DNA reads TGTGCCAGCAGCTTAGAGGCTATAATTGGGCAGGGGGCACGAGATACGCAGTATTTT. Its translation is CASSLEAIIGQGARDTQYF. The gene calls are TRBV7-9 and TRBJ2-3, with TRBD1 identical over 8 bases. Per the germline V gene, CDR1 is SEHNR and CDR2 is FQNEAQ (reference sequence). V trimming: 1 base; J trimming: 5 bases; junction bases outside the gene matches: 17. The CDR3 length is 19 residues.

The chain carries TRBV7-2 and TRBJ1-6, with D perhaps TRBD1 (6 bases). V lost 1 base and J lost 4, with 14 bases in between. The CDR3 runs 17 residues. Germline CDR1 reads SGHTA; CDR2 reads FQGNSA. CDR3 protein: CASSLGTGTSYNSPLHF. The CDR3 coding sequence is TGTGCCAGCAGCTTAGGAACTGGGACATCTTATAATTCACCCCTCCACTTT.

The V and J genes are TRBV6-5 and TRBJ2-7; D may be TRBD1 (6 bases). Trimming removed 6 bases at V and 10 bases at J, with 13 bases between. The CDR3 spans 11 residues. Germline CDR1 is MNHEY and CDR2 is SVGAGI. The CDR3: CASRASGDQYF. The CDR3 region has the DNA TGTGCCAGCAGAGCCTCAGGGGATCAGTACTTC.

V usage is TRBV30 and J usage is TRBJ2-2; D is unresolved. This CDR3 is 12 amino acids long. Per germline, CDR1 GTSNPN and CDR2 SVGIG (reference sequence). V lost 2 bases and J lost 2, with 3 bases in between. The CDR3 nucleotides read TGTGCCTGGAGTCTAAACACCGGGGAGCTGTTTTTT. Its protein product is CAWSLNTGELFF.

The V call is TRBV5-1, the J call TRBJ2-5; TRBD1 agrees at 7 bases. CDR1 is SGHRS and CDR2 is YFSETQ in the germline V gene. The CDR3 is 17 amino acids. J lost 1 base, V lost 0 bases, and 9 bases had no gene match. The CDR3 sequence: CASSLEVRAGGQETQYF. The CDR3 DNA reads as TGCGCCAGCAGCTTGGAAGTCCGGGCAGGGGGCCAAGAGACCCAGTACTTC.

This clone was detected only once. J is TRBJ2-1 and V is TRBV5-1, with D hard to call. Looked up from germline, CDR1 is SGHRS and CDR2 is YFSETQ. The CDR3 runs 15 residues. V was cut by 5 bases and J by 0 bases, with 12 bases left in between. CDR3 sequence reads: CASRSEVSSYNEQFF. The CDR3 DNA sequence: TGCGCCAGCAGGTCCGAGGTGAGCTCCTACAATGAGCAGTTCTTC.

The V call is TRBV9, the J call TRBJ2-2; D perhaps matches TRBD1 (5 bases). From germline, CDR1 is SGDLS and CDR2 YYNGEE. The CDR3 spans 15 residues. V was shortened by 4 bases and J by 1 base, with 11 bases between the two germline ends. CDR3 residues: CASSPSTGNTGELFF. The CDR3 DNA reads TGTGCCAGCAGCCCCAGCACAGGGAACACCGGGGAGCTGTTTTTT.

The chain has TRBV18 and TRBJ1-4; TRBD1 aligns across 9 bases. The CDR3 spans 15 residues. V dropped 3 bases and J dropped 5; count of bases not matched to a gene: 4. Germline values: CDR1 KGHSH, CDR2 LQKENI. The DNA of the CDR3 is TGTGCCAGCTCACCGGGACAGGGCAGAAATGAAAAACTGTTTTTT. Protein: CASSPGQGRNEKLFF. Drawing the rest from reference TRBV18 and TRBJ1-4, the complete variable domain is NAGVMQNPRHLVRRRGQEARLRCSPMKGHSHVYWYRQLPEEGLKFMVYLQKENIIDESGMPKERFSAEFPKEGPSILRIQQVVRGDSAAYFCASSPGQGRNEKLFFGSGTQLSVL.

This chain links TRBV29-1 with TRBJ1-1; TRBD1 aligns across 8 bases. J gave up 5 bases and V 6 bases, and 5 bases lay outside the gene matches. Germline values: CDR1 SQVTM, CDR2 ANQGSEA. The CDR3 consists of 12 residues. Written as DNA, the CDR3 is TGCAGCGTGTACAGGGGGGGAACTGAAGCTTTCTTT. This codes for CSVYRGGTEAFF.

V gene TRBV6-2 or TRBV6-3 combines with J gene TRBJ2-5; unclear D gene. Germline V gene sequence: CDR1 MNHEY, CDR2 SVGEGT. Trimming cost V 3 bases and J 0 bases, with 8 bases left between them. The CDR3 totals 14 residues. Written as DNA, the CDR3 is TGTGCCAGCAGTTATGGGCCGGACCAAGAGACCCAGTACTTC. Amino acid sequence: CASSYGPDQETQYF.

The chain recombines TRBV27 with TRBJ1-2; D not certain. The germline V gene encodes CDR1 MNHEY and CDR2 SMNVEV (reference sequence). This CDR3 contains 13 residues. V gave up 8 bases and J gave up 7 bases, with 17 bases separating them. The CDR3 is CASGPSLPSGYTF. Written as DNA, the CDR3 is TGTGCCAGCGGTCCGTCCCTACCGAGTGGCTACACCTTC.

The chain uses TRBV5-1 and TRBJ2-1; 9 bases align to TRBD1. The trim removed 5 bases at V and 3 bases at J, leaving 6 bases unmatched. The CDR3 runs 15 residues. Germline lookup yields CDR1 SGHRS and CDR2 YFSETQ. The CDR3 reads CASREGQGLYNEQFF. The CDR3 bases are TGCGCCAGCAGAGAGGGACAGGGACTCTACAATGAGCAGTTCTTC. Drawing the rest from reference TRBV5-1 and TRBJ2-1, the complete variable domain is KAGVTQTPRYLIKTRGQQVTLSCSPISGHRSVSWYQQTPGQGLQFLFEYFSETQRNKGNFPGRFSGRQFSNSRSEMNVSTLELGDSALYLCASREGQGLYNEQFFGPGTRLTVL.

The CDR3 spells CAISDQNPGGTEGYTF. The CDR3 coding sequence is TGTGCCATCAGTGACCAAAATCCGGGAGGAACGGAGGGCTACACCTTC. V and J are TRBV10-3 and TRBJ1-2, with unresolved D. The V gene lost 3 bases and the J gene lost 8 bases, with 22 bases spanning the gap. CDR1 and CDR2 (germline): ENHRY, SYGVKD. The CDR3 is 16 residues long.

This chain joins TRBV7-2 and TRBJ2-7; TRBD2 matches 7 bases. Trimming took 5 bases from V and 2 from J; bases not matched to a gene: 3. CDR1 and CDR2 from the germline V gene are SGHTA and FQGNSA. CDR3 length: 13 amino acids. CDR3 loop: CASSPSGTYEQYF. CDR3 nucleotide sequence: TGTGCCAGCAGCCCCAGCGGGACCTACGAGCAGTACTTC.

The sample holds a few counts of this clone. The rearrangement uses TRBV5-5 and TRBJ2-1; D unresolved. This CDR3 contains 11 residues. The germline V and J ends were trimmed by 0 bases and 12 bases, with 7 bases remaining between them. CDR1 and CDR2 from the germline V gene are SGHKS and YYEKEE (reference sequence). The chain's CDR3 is CASSLDFGQFF. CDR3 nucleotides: TGTGCCAGCAGCTTGGATTTCGGGCAGTTCTTC.

This CDR3 is CASSLVSGTGIEQYF. As DNA, the CDR3 is TGTGCCAGCAGTTTAGTCTCCGGGACAGGAATCGAGCAGTACTTC. The chain couples TRBV27 to TRBJ2-7; 8 bases match TRBD1. Trimming at V came to 2 bases and at J to 6 bases, leaving 9 bases not matched to a gene. CDR1 is MNHEY and CDR2 is SMNVEV in the germline V gene (reference sequence). The CDR3 loop spans 15 amino acids.

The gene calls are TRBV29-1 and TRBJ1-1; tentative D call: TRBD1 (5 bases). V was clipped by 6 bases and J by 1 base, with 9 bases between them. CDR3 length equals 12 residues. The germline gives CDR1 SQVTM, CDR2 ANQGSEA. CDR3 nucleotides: TGCAGCGTGGCAAGGGGGAACACTGAAGCTTTCTTT. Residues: CSVARGNTEAFF.

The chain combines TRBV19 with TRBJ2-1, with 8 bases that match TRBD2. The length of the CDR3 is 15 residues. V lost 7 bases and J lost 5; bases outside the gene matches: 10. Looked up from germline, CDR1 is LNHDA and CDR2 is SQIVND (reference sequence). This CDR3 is CASMHLSSGDNEQFF. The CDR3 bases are TGTGCCAGTATGCATCTTAGTAGCGGGGACAATGAGCAGTTCTTC.

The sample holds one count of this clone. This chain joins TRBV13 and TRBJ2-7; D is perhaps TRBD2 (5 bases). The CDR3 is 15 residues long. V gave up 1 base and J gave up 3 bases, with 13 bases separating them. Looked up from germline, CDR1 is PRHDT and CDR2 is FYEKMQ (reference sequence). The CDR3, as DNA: TGTGCCAGCAGCTTAGAAGGAGCTCGGGGCTACGAGCAGTACTTC. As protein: CASSLEGARGYEQYF.

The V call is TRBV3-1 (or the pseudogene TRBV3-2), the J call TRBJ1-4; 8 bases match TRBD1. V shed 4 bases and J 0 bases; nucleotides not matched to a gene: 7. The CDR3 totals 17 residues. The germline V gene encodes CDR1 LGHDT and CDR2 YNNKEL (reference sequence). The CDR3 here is CASSPRDRGATNEKLFF. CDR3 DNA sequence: TGTGCCAGCAGCCCCCGAGACAGGGGTGCAACTAATGAAAAACTGTTTTTT.

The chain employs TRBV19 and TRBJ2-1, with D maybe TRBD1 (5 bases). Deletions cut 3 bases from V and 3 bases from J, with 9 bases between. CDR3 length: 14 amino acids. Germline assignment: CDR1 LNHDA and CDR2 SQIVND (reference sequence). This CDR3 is CASSIQGIYNEQFF. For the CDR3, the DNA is TGTGCCAGTAGTATTCAGGGCATCTACAATGAGCAGTTCTTC.